This T cell receptor beta chain was observed in a study of regulatory T cells in long-lasting Graves disease (dated by TCRdb to the early 2020s). Looking at the study overall: Patients with newly diagnosed Graves' disease had been on antithyroid drugs for under 3 months. Patients with persistent Graves' disease were compared with patients with newly diagnosed Graves' disease using TCR sequencing and RNA sequencing of peripheral blood. TCR sequencing covered roughly 13 persistent and some 20 newly diagnosed Graves' disease patients, some 33 samples in total. The study was conducted in China and was registered as a clinical trial.

Ten or more counts support this clonotype. The specificity of this receptor is unknown. It has no much larger one-base neighbor in the sample; base qualities were not kept. Explained via the paper, the time point label denotes: newly diagnosed GD, antithyroid drugs for less than 3 months. For both TCR sequencing and RNA sequencing, RNA was extracted from PBMCs in TRIzol. The diagnosis of Graves' disease followed American Thyroid Association guidelines. The patients came from an endocrinology department in Xi'an, China. Each patient gave 7 to 9.5 milliliters of peripheral blood, collected in an EDTA anticoagulant tube. Ficoll Paque Plus density gradient separation was used to isolate PBMCs, and no further T cell sorting was done. RNA quality was checked with an Agilent 2100 Bioanalyzer and agarose gel, and concentration with a NanoDrop 2000. Overall study outcomes, separate from this receptor: Persistent Graves' disease patients showed lower TCR Shannon entropy and fewer highly expanded clones than newly diagnosed patients, suggesting clonal expansion. The authors acknowledged the small sample size as a limitation that may reduce accuracy. Sequencing and analysis were restricted to the TCR beta chain. TRBV28, TRBJ1-2 and TRBJ2-5 were preferentially used in persistent disease, while TRBV20-1 and TRBJ2-1 were favored in newly diagnosed disease. Patients with persistent disease shared more public clonotypes (around 2,500) than newly diagnosed patients did (approximately 970). Peripheral blood alone was examined, since thyroid tissue, which constituted the primary lesion, could not be accessed.

The CDR3 runs 18 residues from the cysteine to the phenylalanine. The entry retains the CDR3 DNA only, 54 bases that are in frame from base 1. Trimmed from V: 5 bases; trimmed from J: 4 bases; junction bases lacking a gene match: 16. The library was built by means of multiplex PCR. Sequencer: Illumina HiSeq 4000. iRepertoire HTBI primers and Arm-PCR amplification of CDR3 regions were used to construct TCR beta libraries. PCR products were gel purified before sequencing. The paper's processing steps were these. Gene usage analysis of CDR3 amino acid clonotypes relied on the approximately 60 TRBV and about 15 TRBJ segments identified across samples. Filtered high-quality paired reads were merged into contigs using COPE and FqMerger. BLAST was used to align contigs to IMGT TRBV, TRBD and TRBJ reference genes, with CDR3 defined following IMGT. Clonotypes above 0.1% frequency were classified as highly expanded clones. Repertoire diversity was measured by Shannon entropy, and V-J evenness by the Gini coefficient. A clonotype found in more than one individual was treated as public. The raw public reads went through TCRdb reprocessing: fastp at Q25, MiXCR clone calling, in-frame beta chains kept. Rows are combined by CDR3 protein, so each entry shows the most common genes and DNA. These V and J calls rely on TCRdb rather than the paper's analysis. The sample table contains more than 400,000 distinct CDR3 sequences; only one count was recorded for about 15% of them. Jointly, the top ten make up 9.5% to 12% of the sample.

This same sample was also part of a study on T cells in Graves' hyperthyroidism and ophthalmopathy. As that second study puts it: Graves' hyperthyroidism was defined as stable when no progression to ophthalmopathy occurred over 18 months of follow-up. Hyperthyroidism patients were aged 18 to 65 years and newly diagnosed, with disease duration of less than 2 months. Any patient with an uncontrolled infection, another autoimmune disease, pregnancy or lactation was excluded. Diagnoses were based on clinical symptoms, serum thyroxine and TRAb, thyroid ultrasound and orbital computed tomography. A first-round RT-PCR of the TCR CDR3 used the HTBI primer set with the Qiagen OneStep RT-PCR kit. Most expanded thyroid clonotypes (frequency above 0.001) were also detected in blood, a finding suggesting that blood repertoires may reflect thyroid immune responses. A model built on a 13 V-J signature distinguished ophthalmopathy from stable hyperthyroidism, reaching about 88% sensitivity and under 84% specificity in cross-validation and 80%/75% in testing. In validation, progression to ophthalmopathy was predicted by the model with nearly 71% sensitivity and just over 72% specificity, a median of about 6 months before onset. A discovery cohort of about a hundred patients, approximately 44 with Graves' ophthalmopathy and fewer than 65 with stable Graves' hyperthyroidism, was used to find distinguishing TCR V-J signatures. Whether ophthalmopathy could be predicted prospectively was tested in an independent validation cohort made up of fewer than 20 hyperthyroidism patients plus 17 patients who later progressed to ophthalmopathy. The approximately 100 discovery patients were divided at random into training and test sets in a 7:3 ratio. In about 6 Graves' hyperthyroidism patients, the study also compared T-cell repertoires from thyroid tissue with T-cell repertoires from blood. After sampling, hyperthyroidism patients received methimazole starting at 30 mg daily, and ophthalmopathy patients received high-dose intravenous methylprednisolone. Libraries were constructed in a second round of multiplex PCR, after which size selection and purification were performed. Libraries were sequenced paired-end with 100 bp reads on an Illumina HiSeq2000. Raw data were processed with SOAPnuke, discarding reads with adapters, uncalled bases, mean Phred below 15, or no exact constant-primer or identifier match. COPE v1.2.5 was used to merge high-quality paired reads, and clonotypes were defined as unique nucleotide sequences. Clonotypes were aligned to IMGT TRBV, TRBD and TRBJ reference segments using MiTCR v1.1. The analysis included only V-J combinations with a frequency above 0.0001, which together covered around 99% of the repertoires. A TCS score was defined as the ratio of F50 (clonal expansion) to E x V (chaos), with BLOSUM62-based TCRdist applied between CDR3 peptides within each V-J. Welch's t-statistics and random forest reduced roughly 500 V-J features to roughly 13, which were used in a naive Bayes classifier (R e1071). Sample size was not statistically predetermined, and blinding of investigators to group allocation was not performed. TCR Vbeta CDR3 sequencing of 120 to 150 peripheral blood samples (over 40 ophthalmopathy, roughly 74 hyperthyroidism and approximately 17 progressor patients) is reported in the paper.

The sequencing here drew on peripheral blood mononuclear cells (PBMCs), taken at new diagnosis, from a patient treated with antithyroid drugs. The V and J genes are TRBV12-3 or TRBV12-4 and TRBJ2-1, and TRBD1 aligns with 8 junction nucleotides. This receptor was identified in a woman in her thirties with Graves disease. Donor details come from another sample of the same person, matched by shared clones. The DNA is as follows: TGTGCCAGCAGTGATACGGGGACAGGTCCCCTCTCATACAATGAGCAGTTCTTC. The translation is CASSDTGTGPLSYNEQFF.